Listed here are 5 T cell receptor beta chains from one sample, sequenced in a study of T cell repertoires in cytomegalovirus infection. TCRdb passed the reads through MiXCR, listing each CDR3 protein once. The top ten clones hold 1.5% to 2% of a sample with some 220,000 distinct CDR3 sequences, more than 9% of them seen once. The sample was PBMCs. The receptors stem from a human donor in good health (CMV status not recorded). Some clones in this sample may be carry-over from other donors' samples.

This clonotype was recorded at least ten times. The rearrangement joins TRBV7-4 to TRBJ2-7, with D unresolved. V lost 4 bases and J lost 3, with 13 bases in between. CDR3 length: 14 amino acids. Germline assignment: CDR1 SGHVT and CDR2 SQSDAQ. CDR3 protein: CASSSPPPNYEQYF. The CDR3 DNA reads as TGTGCCAGCAGCTCCCCCCCCCCGAACTACGAGCAGTACTTC.

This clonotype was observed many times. CDR3 bases: TGTGCCAGTACAGGACAGGGGGCGGCTGAAGCTTTCTTT. Translation: CASTGQGAAEAFF. The rearrangement links TRBV7-9 to TRBJ1-1; 11 bases match TRBD1. Germline CDR1 is SEHNR and CDR2 is FQNEAQ (reference sequence). There are 13 residues in the CDR3. After removal of 9 bases from V and 6 bases from J, the junction contained 6 bases not matched to a gene.

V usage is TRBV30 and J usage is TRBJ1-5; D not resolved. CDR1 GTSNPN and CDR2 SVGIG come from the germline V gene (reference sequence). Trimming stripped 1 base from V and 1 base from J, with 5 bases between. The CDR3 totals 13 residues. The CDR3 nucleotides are TGTGCCTGGAGTGCCGAGAGCAATCAGCCCCAGCATTTT. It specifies CAWSAESNQPQHF.

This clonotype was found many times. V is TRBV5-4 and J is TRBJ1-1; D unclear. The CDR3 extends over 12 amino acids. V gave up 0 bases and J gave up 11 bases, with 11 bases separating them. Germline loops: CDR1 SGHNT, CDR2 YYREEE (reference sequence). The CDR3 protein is CASSLDTAEAFF. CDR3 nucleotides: TGTGCCAGCAGCTTGGATACAGCGGAGGCTTTCTTT.

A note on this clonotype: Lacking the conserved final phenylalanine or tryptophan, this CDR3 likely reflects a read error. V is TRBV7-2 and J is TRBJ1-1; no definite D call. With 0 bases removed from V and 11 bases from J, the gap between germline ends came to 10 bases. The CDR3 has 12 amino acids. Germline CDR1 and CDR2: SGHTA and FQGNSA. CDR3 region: CASSLAVGVAFS. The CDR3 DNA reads TGTGCCAGCAGCTTAGCCGTCGGGGTCGCTTTCTCT.